The 3 T cell receptor beta chains below all came from one sample that was sequenced in a study of T-cell reconstitution after alpha-beta-depleted transplantation in children. TCRbeta library construction was performed incorporating unique molecular identifiers. A single record per CDR3 protein comes from TCRdb applying MiXCR to the PCR reads. The table includes more than 300,000 distinct CDR3 sequences, roughly 15% detected once. The sample was PBMCs, mostly from graft donor cells, taken 360 days after TCRalphabeta/CD19-depleted stem cell transplant. The receptors here all came from a male patient aged 2 to 9 who had a stem cell transplant for acute lymphoblastic leukemia, so the T cells may come from the graft donor.

The chain has TRBV4-3 and TRBJ1-6; TRBD1 is a possible D gene (5 bases). CDR1 is LGHNA, CDR2 YSLEER, per germline. CDR3 size: 16 residues. V shed 2 bases and J shed 10 bases, with 18 bases lying between them. The CDR3 bases are TGCGCCAGCAGCCAACTTGGGACGGCCATCCGGTCACCCCTCCACTTT. It specifies CASSQLGTAIRSPLHF.

Here the CDR3 DNA reads TGTGCCAGCAGTGTGACACAGGCAACTAATGAAAAACTGTTTTTT. It codes for CASSVTQATNEKLFF. The V gene is TRBV6-4, the J gene TRBJ1-4; tentative D call: TRBD1 (5 bases). With 4 bases removed from V and 0 bases from J, the gap between germline ends came to 9 bases. CDR1 is MRHNA, CDR2 SNTAGT, per germline. This CDR3 is 15 amino acids long.

The genes are TRBV5-4 and TRBJ2-3; D is undetermined. Germline assignment: CDR1 SGHNT and CDR2 YYREEE (reference sequence). Between the trimmed V and J ends, which lost 0 bases and 1 base, there was a span of 12 bases. The CDR3 length is 16 residues. The CDR3, as DNA: TGTGCCAGCAGCTTGGCCTCAGGTGGGGGCACAGATACGCAGTATTTT. Its protein product is CASSLASGGGTDTQYF.